This TCR beta chain was profiled in a study of technical replicates of blood from a handful of donors. Here immunoSEQ multiplex PCR was the method, and the copy in TCRdb shows in-frame clones only, minus some. The sample contains approximately 81,000 clones, over 75% of which appear only once. This CDR3 has 15 amino acids. V was trimmed by 5 bases and J by 4 bases, leaving 18 bases between them. In germline, CDR1 is MNHEY, CDR2 SVGAGI. V usage is TRBV6-5 and J usage is TRBJ2-7; D possibly corresponds to TRBD1 (5 bases). Sequencing was carried out using PBMCs. The origin of this receptor is a human donor in good health. Some clones in this sample may be carry-over from other donors' samples. The CDR3 DNA reads TGTGCCAGCAGTCCTGAGGAACAGGCTGTGTACGAGCAGTACTTC. Protein sequence: CASSPEEQAVYEQYF.